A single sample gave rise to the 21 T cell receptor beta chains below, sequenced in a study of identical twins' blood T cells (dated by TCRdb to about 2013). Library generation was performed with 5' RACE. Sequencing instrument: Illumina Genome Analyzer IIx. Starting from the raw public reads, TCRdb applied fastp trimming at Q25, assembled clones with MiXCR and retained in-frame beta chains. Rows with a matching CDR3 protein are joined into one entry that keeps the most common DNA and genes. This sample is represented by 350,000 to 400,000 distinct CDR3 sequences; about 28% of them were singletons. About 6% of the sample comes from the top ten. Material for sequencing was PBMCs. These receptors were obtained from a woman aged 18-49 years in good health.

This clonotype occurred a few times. This chain's CDR3 is CASSYAGSSSGNTIYF. DNA for the CDR3: TGTGCCAGCAGTTACGCAGGATCTTCCTCTGGAAACACCATATATTTT. The genes are TRBV6-5 and TRBJ1-3; no clear D. Germline CDR1 MNHEY, CDR2 SVGAGI. The V end lost 2 bases, the J end lost 0 bases, and 11 bases lay between the germline ends. The CDR3 runs 16 residues.

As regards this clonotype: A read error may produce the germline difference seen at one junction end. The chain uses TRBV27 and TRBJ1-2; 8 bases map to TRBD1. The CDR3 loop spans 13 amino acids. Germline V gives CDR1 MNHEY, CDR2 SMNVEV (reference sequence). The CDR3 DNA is TGTACCAGCAGTTTCGGACAGGGTGATGGCTACACCTTC. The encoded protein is CTSSFGQGDGYTF.

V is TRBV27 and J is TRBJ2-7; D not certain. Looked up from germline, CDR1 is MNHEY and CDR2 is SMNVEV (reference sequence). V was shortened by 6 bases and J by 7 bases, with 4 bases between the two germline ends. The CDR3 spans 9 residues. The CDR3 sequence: CASRTEQYF. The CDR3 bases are TGTGCCAGCAGGACGGAGCAGTACTTC.

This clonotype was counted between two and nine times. CDR3 sequence (DNA): TGTGCCAGCAGCTCCCGGGACAGGGGTCAGCCCCAGCATTTT. Amino acid sequence: CASSSRDRGQPQHF. The genes are TRBV3-1 and TRBJ1-5; TRBD1 matches 10 bases. Per germline, CDR1 LGHDT and CDR2 YNNKEL (reference sequence). Losses at the gene ends were 5 bases for V and 6 bases for J; bases not matched to a gene: 4. The CDR3 contains 14 residues.

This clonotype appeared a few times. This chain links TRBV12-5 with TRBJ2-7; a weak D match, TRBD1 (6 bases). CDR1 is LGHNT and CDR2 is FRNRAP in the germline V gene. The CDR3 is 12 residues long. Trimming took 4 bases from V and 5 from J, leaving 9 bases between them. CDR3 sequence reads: CASGWGLNEQYF. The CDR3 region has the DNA TGTGCTAGTGGTTGGGGGCTCAACGAGCAGTACTTC.

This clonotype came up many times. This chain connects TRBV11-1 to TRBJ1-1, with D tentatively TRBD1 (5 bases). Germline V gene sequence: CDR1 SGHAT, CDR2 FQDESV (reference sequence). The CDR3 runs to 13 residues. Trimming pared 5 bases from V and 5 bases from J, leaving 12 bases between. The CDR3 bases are TGTGCCAGCAGCCCCGTGGGGGATACTGAAGCTTTCTTT. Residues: CASSPVGDTEAFF.

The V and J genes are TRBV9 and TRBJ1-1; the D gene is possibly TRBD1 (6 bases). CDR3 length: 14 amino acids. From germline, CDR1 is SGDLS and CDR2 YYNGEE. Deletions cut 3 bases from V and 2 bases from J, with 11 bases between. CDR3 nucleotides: TGTGCCAGCAGCGCCTACAGGGATAACACTGAAGCTTTCTTT. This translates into CASSAYRDNTEAFF.

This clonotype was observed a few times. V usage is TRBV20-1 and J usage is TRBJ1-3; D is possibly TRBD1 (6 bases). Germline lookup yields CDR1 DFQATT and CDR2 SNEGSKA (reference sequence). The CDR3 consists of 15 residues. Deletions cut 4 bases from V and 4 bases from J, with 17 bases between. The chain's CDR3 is CSATPDGGAGNTIYF. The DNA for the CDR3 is TGCAGTGCTACACCCGACGGGGGCGCGGGAAACACCATATATTTT.

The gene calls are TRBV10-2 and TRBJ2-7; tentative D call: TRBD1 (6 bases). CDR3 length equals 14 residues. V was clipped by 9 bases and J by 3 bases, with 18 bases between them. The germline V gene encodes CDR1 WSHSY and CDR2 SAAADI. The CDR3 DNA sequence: TGCGCCAGTAGTCGACAGGAGACGTACTACGAGCAGTACTTC. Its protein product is CASSRQETYYEQYF.

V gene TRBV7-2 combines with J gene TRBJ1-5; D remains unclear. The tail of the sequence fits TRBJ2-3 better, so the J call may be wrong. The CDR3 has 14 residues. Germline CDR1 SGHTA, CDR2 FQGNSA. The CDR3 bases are TGTGCCAGCAGCCGAGGTAGAAGCAATCAGCCCCAGTATTTT. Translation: CASSRGRSNQPQYF.

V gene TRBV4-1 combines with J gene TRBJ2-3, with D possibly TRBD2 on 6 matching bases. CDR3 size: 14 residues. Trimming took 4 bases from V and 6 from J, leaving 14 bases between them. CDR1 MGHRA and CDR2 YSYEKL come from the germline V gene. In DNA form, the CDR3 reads TGCGCCAGCAGCCTCACTCCCGGAGGGGATACGCAGTATTTT. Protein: CASSLTPGGDTQYF.

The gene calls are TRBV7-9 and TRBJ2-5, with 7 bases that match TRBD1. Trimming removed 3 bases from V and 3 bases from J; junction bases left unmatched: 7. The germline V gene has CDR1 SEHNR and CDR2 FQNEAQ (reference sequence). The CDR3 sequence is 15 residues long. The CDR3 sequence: CASSFFGTGEETQYF. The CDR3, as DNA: TGTGCCAGCAGCTTTTTCGGTACAGGGGAAGAGACCCAGTACTTC.

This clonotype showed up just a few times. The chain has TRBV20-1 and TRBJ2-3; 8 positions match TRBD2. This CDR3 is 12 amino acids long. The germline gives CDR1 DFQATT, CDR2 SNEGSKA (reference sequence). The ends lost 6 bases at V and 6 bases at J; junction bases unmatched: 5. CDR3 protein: CSAAGEADTQYF. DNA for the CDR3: TGCAGTGCAGCGGGAGAGGCGGATACGCAGTATTTT.

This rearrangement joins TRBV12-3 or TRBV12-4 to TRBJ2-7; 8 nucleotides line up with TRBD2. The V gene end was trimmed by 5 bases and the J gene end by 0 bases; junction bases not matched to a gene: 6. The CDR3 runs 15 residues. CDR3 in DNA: TGTGCCAGCAGTCCCTTAGCGGGGAGCTCCTACGAGCAGTACTTC. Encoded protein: CASSPLAGSSYEQYF.

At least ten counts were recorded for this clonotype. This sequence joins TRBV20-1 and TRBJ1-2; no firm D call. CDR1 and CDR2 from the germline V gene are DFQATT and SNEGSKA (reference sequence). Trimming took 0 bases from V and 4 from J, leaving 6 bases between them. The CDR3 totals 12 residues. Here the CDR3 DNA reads TGCAGTGCTAGAGATCGGATCTATGGCTACACCTTC. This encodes CSARDRIYGYTF.

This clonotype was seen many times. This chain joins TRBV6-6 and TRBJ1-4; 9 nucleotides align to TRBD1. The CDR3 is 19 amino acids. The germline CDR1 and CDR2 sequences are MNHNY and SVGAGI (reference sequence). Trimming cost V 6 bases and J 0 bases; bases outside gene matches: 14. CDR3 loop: CASRGFRDRDDSTNEKLFF. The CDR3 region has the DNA TGTGCCAGCAGGGGATTCAGGGACAGGGACGATTCAACTAATGAAAAACTGTTTTTT.

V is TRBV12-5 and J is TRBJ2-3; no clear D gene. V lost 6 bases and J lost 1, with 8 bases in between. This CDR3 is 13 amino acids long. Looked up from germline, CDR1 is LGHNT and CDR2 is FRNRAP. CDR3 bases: TGTGCTAGTGGCCAAATCCGCACAGATACGCAGTATTTT. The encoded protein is CASGQIRTDTQYF.

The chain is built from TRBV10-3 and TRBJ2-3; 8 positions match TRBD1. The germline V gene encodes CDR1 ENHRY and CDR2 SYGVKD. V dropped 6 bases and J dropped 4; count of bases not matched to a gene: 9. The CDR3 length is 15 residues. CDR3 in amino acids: CAIREFRQGSDTQYF. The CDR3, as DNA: TGTGCCATCAGAGAATTCCGACAGGGGTCAGATACGCAGTATTTT.

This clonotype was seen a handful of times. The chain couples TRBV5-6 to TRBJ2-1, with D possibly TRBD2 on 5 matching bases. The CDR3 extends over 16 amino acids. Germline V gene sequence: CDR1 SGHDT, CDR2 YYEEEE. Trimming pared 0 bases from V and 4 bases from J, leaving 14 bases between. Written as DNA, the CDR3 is TGTGCCAGCAGCTTGGAAGGGAGTACTACGTACAATGAGCAGTTCTTC. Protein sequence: CASSLEGSTTYNEQFF.

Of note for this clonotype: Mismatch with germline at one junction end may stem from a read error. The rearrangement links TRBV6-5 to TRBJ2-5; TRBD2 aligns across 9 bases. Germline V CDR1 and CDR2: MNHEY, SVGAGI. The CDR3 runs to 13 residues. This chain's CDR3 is CACSSGLAGTQYF. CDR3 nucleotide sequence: TGTGCCTGCAGCTCGGGACTAGCTGGGACCCAGTACTTC.

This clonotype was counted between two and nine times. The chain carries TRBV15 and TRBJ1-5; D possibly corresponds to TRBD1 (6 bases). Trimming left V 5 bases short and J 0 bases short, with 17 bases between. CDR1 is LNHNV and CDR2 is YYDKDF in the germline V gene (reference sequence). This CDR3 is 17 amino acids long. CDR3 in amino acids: CATSGGQTHYSNQPQHF. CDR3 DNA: TGTGCCACCAGCGGGGGACAAACCCATTATAGCAATCAGCCCCAGCATTTT.